A single sample gave rise to the 8 T cell receptor beta chains below, sequenced in a study of blood T cell repertoires in COVID-19 (dated by TCRdb to the early 2020s). The library was generated by the immunoSEQ multiplex PCR assay. TCRdb limited this immuneACCESS table to in-frame rearrangements with V and J called. A share of clones is missing; checked studies link under half to unresolved V genes, and the rest is unexplained. This sample gives about 240,000 clones in total; approximately 86% of them show up just once. The ten largest clones take up less than 8.5% of the sample. Input material: peripheral blood. The source of these receptors is a woman between 65 and 79 years old with active or convalescent COVID-19.

The chain carries TRBV7-9 and TRBJ1-3; D not certain. The V end lost 5 bases, the J end lost 0 bases, and 14 bases lay between the germline ends. The CDR3 totals 16 residues. The V gene's germline CDR1 is SEHNR and CDR2 FQNEAQ (reference sequence). The CDR3: CASSHTVESSGNTIYF. CDR3 coding DNA: TGTGCCAGCAGCCATACTGTTGAGAGCTCTGGAAACACCATATATTTT.

The chain recombines TRBV2 with TRBJ2-1; 9 bases align to TRBD1. CDR3 length: 12 amino acids. The J segment lost 6 bases and the V segment lost 7 bases, leaving 1 base of the junction unmatched. The germline gives CDR1 SNHLY, CDR2 FYNNEI. For the CDR3, the DNA is TGTGCCAGCACGGGACAGGGCAATGAGCAGTTCTTC. Protein sequence: CASTGQGNEQFF.

The chain has TRBV6-4 and TRBJ1-2; 9 bases match TRBD1. CDR3 size: 13 residues. J was trimmed by 8 bases and V by 6 bases; bases with no gene match: 7. Germline V CDR1 and CDR2: MRHNA, SNTAGT. CDR3 residues: CASRARDRAGYTF. The CDR3 region has the DNA TGTGCCAGCAGGGCCCGGGACAGGGCCGGCTACACCTTC.

The genes are TRBV10-3 and TRBJ1-5; D not certain. CDR1 and CDR2 (germline): ENHRY, SYGVKD. V was pared by 0 bases and J by 2 bases, with 11 bases between. This CDR3 has 16 amino acids. DNA for the CDR3: TGTGCCATCAGTGAGTCGAGGGCGGGTGGCAATCAGCCCCAGCATTTT. As protein: CAISESRAGGNQPQHF.

The chain links TRBV27 to TRBJ1-5; no firm D call. The CDR3 length is 14 residues. Trimming cost V 5 bases and J 0 bases, with 8 bases left between them. In germline, CDR1 is MNHEY, CDR2 SMNVEV (reference sequence). CDR3 amino acids: CASSLTSSNQPQHF. In DNA, the CDR3 is TGTGCCAGCAGTCTAACGAGTAGCAATCAGCCCCAGCATTTT.

J is TRBJ2-7 and V is TRBV7-9, with D possibly being TRBD2 (6 bases). Trimming stripped 10 bases from V and 6 bases from J, with 16 bases between. The length of the CDR3 is 12 residues. The germline V gene has CDR1 SEHNR and CDR2 FQNEAQ (reference sequence). This CDR3 is CAITEAGSEQYF. CDR3 bases: TGTGCCATAACCGAGGCGGGGAGCGAGCAGTACTTC. The entire variable domain, with the rest obtained from reference TRBV7-9 and TRBJ2-7, is as follows: DTGVSQNPRHKITKRGQNVTFRCDPISEHNRLYWYRQTLGQGPEFLTYFQNEAQLEKSRLLSDRFSAERPKGSFSTLEIQRTEQGDSAMYLCAITEAGSEQYFGPGTRLTVT.

The DNA for the CDR3 is TGTGCCAGCAGAAGGGGGACAGGGGGAACTGAAGCTTTCTTT. Translating gives CASRRGTGGTEAFF. This sequence joins TRBV6-5 and TRBJ1-1; 11 nucleotides align to TRBD1. The germline CDR1 and CDR2 sequences are MNHEY and SVGAGI. The CDR3 covers 14 residues. Trimming took 6 bases from V and 5 from J; bases not matched to a gene: 5.

This chain links TRBV5-1 with TRBJ1-2; a possible D gene is TRBD1 (6 bases). The germline V gene encodes CDR1 SGHRS and CDR2 YFSETQ. Trimming removed 7 bases at V and 2 bases at J, with 18 bases between. This CDR3 comprises 15 residues. In DNA form, the CDR3 reads TGCGCCAGCCCGCCAGGGGAAGACCACAACTATGGCTACACCTTC. As protein: CASPPGEDHNYGYTF.